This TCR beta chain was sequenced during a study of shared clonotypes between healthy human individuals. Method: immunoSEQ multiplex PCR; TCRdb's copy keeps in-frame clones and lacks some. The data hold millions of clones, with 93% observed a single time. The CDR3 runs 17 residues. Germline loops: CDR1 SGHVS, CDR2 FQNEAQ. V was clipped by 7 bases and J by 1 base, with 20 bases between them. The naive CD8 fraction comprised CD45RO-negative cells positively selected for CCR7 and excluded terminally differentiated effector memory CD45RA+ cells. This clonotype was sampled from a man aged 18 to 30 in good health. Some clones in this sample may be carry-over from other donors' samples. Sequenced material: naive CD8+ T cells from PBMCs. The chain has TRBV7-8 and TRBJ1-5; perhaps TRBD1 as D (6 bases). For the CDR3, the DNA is TGTGCCAGCACCCTCCGGGGGCAGGGTCTAAGCAATCAGCCCCAGCATTTT. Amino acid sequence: CASTLRGQGLSNQPQHF.